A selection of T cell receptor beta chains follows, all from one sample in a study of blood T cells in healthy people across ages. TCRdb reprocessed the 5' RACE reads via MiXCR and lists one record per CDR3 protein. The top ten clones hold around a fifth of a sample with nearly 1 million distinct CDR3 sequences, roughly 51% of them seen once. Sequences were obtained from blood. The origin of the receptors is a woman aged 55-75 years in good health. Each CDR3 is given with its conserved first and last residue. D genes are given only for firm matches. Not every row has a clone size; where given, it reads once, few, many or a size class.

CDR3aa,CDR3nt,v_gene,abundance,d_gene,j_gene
CSGGPPDGLGDEQYF,TGCAGTGGAGGCCCCCCCGACGGACTCGGAGACGAGCAGTACTTC,TRBV20-1,few,-,TRBJ2-7
CASSQESRLAGNTDTQYF,TGTGCCAGCAGCCAAGAAAGCCGACTAGCGGGAAACACAGATACGCAGTATTTT,TRBV4-2,-,TRBD2,TRBJ2-3
CASSLAGAGGWNYNEQFF,TGTGCCAGCAGCTTAGCTGGAGCGGGAGGGTGGAACTACAATGAGCAGTTCTTC,TRBV13,-,TRBD2,TRBJ2-1
CSACRDLNTEAFF,TGCAGCGCTTGCCGGGACTTGAACACTGAAGCTTTCTTT,TRBV29-1,-,-,TRBJ1-1
CSPWGQGVSYERYF,TGCAGTCCCTGGGGACAGGGTGTTTCCTACGAGCGGTACTTC,TRBV20-1,-,TRBD1,TRBJ2-7
CASSQKGGGQETQYF,TGTGCCAGCAGCCAAAAAGGGGGCGGACAAGAGACCCAGTACTTC,TRBV3-1,-,TRBD1,TRBJ2-5
CAIGQADSGANVLTF,TGTGCCATCGGACAGGCGGACTCTGGGGCCAACGTCCTGACTTTC,TRBV7-7,few,TRBD1,TRBJ2-6
CASSLQTVNYGYTF,TGTGCCAGCTCACTACAGACGGTTAACTATGGCTACACCTTC,TRBV18,-,-,TRBJ1-2
CSAGTDSYEQYF,TGCAGCGCCGGGACAGACTCCTACGAGCAGTACTTC,TRBV29-1,many,TRBD1,TRBJ2-7
CASSWKREDIQYF,TGTGCCAGCAGCTGGAAGCGGGAGGACATTCAGTACTTC,TRBV7-3,-,TRBD2,TRBJ2-4
CAWSLGGNEQYF,TGTGCCTGGAGTCTAGGGGGTAACGAGCAGTACTTC,TRBV30,-,-,TRBJ2-7
CASSSGQGFSPLHF,TGTGCCAGCAGCTCGGGACAGGGGTTTTCACCCCTCCACTTT,TRBV7-9,-,TRBD1,TRBJ1-6
CSASPAGLARGEQYF,TGCAGTGCTAGCCCCGCCGGACTAGCCAGGGGTGAGCAGTACTTC,TRBV20-1,-,TRBD2,TRBJ2-5
CASSQGGQLGSYEQYF,TGTGCCAGCAGCCAAGGGGGTCAACTAGGCTCCTACGAGCAGTACTTC,TRBV4-2,few,-,TRBJ2-7
CSARDMRRAGTSTDTQYF,TGCAGTGCTAGAGATATGCGACGAGCGGGCACTAGCACAGATACGCAGTATTTT,TRBV20-1,-,-,TRBJ2-3
CATHKESSYEQYF,TGTGCCACGCACAAGGAATCCTCCTACGAGCAGTACTTC,TRBV10-3,-,-,TRBJ2-7
CASSQEGTEIYEQYF,TGCGCCAGCAGCCAAGAGGGGACAGAGATATACGAGCAGTACTTC,TRBV4-1,-,TRBD1,TRBJ2-7
CSAIGGYGYTF,TGCAGCGCGATCGGGGGGTATGGCTACACCTTC,TRBV29-1,-,-,TRBJ1-2
CAWNRLGGKSPLHF,TGTGCCTGGAATCGGCTGGGGGGAAAATCACCCCTCCACTTT,TRBV30,-,-,TRBJ1-6
CAISESMASYEQYF,TGTGCCATCAGTGAGTCGATGGCATCCTACGAGCAGTACTTC,TRBV10-3,few,-,TRBJ2-7
CASSQGLAGGDAGELFF,TGTGCCAGCAGCCAAGGACTAGCGGGAGGGGATGCCGGGGAGCTGTTTTTT,TRBV14,few,TRBD2,TRBJ2-2
CASTLRTSGYQETQYF,TGTGCCAGCACCTTGCGGACTAGCGGTTACCAAGAGACCCAGTACTTC,TRBV28,-,TRBD2,TRBJ2-5
CSAMGALKRYEQYF,TGCAGTGCTATGGGGGCTCTTAAACGCTACGAGCAGTACTTC,TRBV20-1,once,-,TRBJ2-7
CASSSLGGASINEQFF,TGTGCCAGCAGTTCCCTTGGCGGGGCCTCCATTAATGAGCAGTTCTTC,TRBV27,once,-,TRBJ2-1
CASSPSRTSKREQYF,TGTGCCAGCAGCCCCTCCCGGACTAGTAAGCGCGAGCAGTACTTC,TRBV7-2,many,TRBD2,TRBJ2-7
CASSPQIGTGGHEQYF,TGTGCCAGCTCACCCCAAATCGGGACAGGGGGCCACGAGCAGTACTTC,TRBV18,few,TRBD1,TRBJ2-7
CASSGGRSYQETQYF,TGCGCCAGCAGCGGGGGACGATCGTACCAAGAGACCCAGTACTTC,TRBV5-1,few,-,TRBJ2-5
CASSLSRVQDYEQYF,TGTGCCAGCAGCTTAAGCAGGGTACAGGACTACGAGCAGTACTTC,TRBV7-8,-,-,TRBJ2-7
CASSYSPTPTYEQYF,TGTGCCAGCAGTTACTCCCCTACTCCCACCTACGAGCAGTACTTC,TRBV6-5,few,-,TRBJ2-7
CAISEENHYEQYF,TGTGCCATCAGTGAGGAGAATCACTACGAGCAGTACTTC,TRBV10-3,few,-,TRBJ2-7
CSASPAGFTYNEQFF,TGCAGTGCTAGCCCTGCGGGATTTACCTACAATGAGCAGTTCTTC,TRBV20-1,-,-,TRBJ2-1
CASSAGSTEQYF,TGTGCCAGCAGCGCCGGCTCTACCGAGCAGTACTTC,TRBV6-1,-,-,TRBJ2-7
CASSVGAVTGGYTF,TGTGCCAGCAGTGTTGGTGCAGTTACCGGTGGCTACACCTTC,TRBV25-1,-,-,TRBJ1-2
CASSLSPVQGETQYF,TGCGCCAGCAGCCTGTCGCCAGTCCAAGGGGAGACCCAGTACTTC,TRBV4-1,few,-,TRBJ2-5
CASSQDQTQAYEQYF,TGCGCCAGCAGCCAAGATCAGACGCAGGCCTACGAGCAGTACTTC,TRBV4-3,-,-,TRBJ2-7
CSARKTSGRSYNEQFF,TGCAGTGCTCGCAAGACTAGCGGCCGCTCCTACAATGAGCAGTTCTTC,TRBV20-1,-,TRBD2,TRBJ2-1
CASSLYGRSEQYF,TGTGCCAGCAGCTTATATGGCCGGAGCGAGCAGTACTTC,TRBV7-8,once,-,TRBJ2-7
CASSEQGVGETQYF,TGTGCCAGCAGTGAACAGGGGGTCGGGGAGACCCAGTACTTC,TRBV12-3/TRBV12-4,-,TRBD1,TRBJ2-5
CASSRSRRLDSDNEQFF,TGTGCCAGCAGCCGCTCCCGCCGACTAGACTCCGACAATGAGCAGTTCTTC,TRBV7-2,-,-,TRBJ2-1
CASTRGRSTDTQYF,TGTGCCAGCACCCGGGGGCGCAGCACAGATACGCAGTATTTT,TRBV7-3,-,-,TRBJ2-3
CASSYSFRGSYNEQFF,TGTGCCAGCAGTTACTCTTTTCGGGGCTCCTACAATGAGCAGTTCTTC,TRBV6-2/TRBV6-3,-,-,TRBJ2-1
CASSLEWNTEAFF,TGCGCCAGCAGCTTGGAGTGGAACACTGAAGCTTTCTTT,TRBV5-1,few,-,TRBJ1-1
CASRLAGVTDTQYF,TGTGCCAGCAGGCTGGCGGGAGTGACAGATACGCAGTATTTT,TRBV28,many,TRBD2,TRBJ2-3
CASSLEPLGGAGTDTQYF,TGTGCCAGCAGCTTAGAGCCTCTAGGCGGGGCTGGCACAGATACGCAGTATTTT,TRBV7-8,-,-,TRBJ2-3
CAWSRLAGDPYEQYF,TGTGCCTGGAGTCGACTAGCGGGGGACCCCTACGAGCAGTACTTC,TRBV30,once,TRBD2,TRBJ2-7
CASSSPFSGGGNQPQHF,TGTGCCAGCAGCTCCCCATTTTCCGGGGGTGGAAATCAGCCCCAGCATTTT,TRBV5-8,-,-,TRBJ1-5
CASSVRGVNTGELFF,TGTGCCAGCAGCGTGAGGGGGGTGAACACCGGGGAGCTGTTTTTT,TRBV9,-,-,TRBJ2-2
CASSQEDRAGFF,TGTGCCAGCAGCCAAGAGGACAGGGCTGGGTTCTTC,TRBV7-9,-,TRBD1,TRBJ2-1
CASSSGLYNNEQFF,TGCGCCAGCAGCTCTGGCCTATACAACAATGAGCAGTTCTTC,TRBV5-1,-,-,TRBJ2-1
CASRGGGLSSSTDTQYF,TGTGCCAGCAGGGGCGGCGGGCTTTCCTCTAGCACAGATACGCAGTATTTT,TRBV2,few,-,TRBJ2-3
CASSLWGEAFF,TGTGCCAGCAGCTTGTGGGGTGAAGCTTTCTTT,TRBV5-8,few,-,TRBJ1-1
CASSVFKRGEQFF,TGTGCCAGCAGTGTCTTTAAACGGGGGGAGCAGTTCTTC,TRBV27,-,-,TRBJ2-1
CASRYQVLSNEQYF,TGTGCCAGCAGGTACCAGGTCCTCTCCAACGAGCAGTACTTC,TRBV12-3/TRBV12-4,-,-,TRBJ2-7
CASSFSVGGVSYEQYF,TGTGCCAGCAGTTTCTCTGTGGGAGGGGTCTCCTACGAGCAGTACTTC,TRBV27,-,TRBD2,TRBJ2-7
CASSFGGTQPQHF,TGTGCCAGCAGTTTTGGGGGTACTCAGCCCCAGCATTTT,TRBV12-3/TRBV12-4,-,-,TRBJ1-5